This entry lists 10 T cell receptor beta chains sequenced from one sample in a study of identical twins. Via MiXCR, TCRdb re-called the 5' RACE reads, giving one row per CDR3 protein. The sample includes around 960,000 distinct CDR3 sequences, roughly 12% seen only once; the top ten take around 1.5%. These data also formed part of another study, on yellow fever vaccine responses in identical twins.

Material: PBMCs. The receptors here all came from a woman aged 18-29 years in good health.

This clonotype was observed a handful of times. This rearrangement joins TRBV11-1 to TRBJ2-7; 8 nucleotides align to TRBD2. Germline V lookup: CDR1 SGHAT, CDR2 FQDESV (reference sequence). The CDR3 contains 20 residues. V dropped 5 bases and J dropped 1; count of bases not matched to a gene: 22. The chain's CDR3 is CASSPTLGLAAPGGSYEQYF. The DNA for the CDR3 is TGTGCCAGCAGCCCGACTCTGGGCCTAGCGGCACCGGGAGGGTCCTACGAGCAGTACTTC.

The chain carries TRBV4-1 and TRBJ2-1; a weak D match, TRBD2 (6 bases). V gave up 3 bases and J gave up 9 bases, with 15 bases separating them. The CDR3 contains 14 residues. Per the germline V gene, CDR1 is MGHRA and CDR2 is YSYEKL. The CDR3 spells CASSHLGRAVEQFF. For the CDR3, the DNA is TGCGCCAGCAGCCACCTCGGGAGAGCGGTTGAGCAGTTCTTC.

CDR3 sequence (DNA): TGCGCCAGCAGCAGCCCGGGTTTCACTGAAGCTTTCTTT. Amino acid sequence: CASSSPGFTEAFF. V gene TRBV4-1 combines with J gene TRBJ1-1; D call uncertain. This CDR3 comprises 13 residues. The ends were cut back, 5 bases at V and 4 bases at J, with 11 bases in the middle. Looked up from germline, CDR1 is MGHRA and CDR2 is YSYEKL.

V is TRBV4-2 and J is TRBJ2-7; TRBD1 aligns across 8 bases. Germline trimming cut 4 bases from V and 6 bases from J; bases unmatched to any gene: 11. CDR1 LGHNA and CDR2 YNFKEQ come from the germline V gene. The CDR3 is made up of 15 amino acids. The CDR3 nucleotides read TGTGCCAGCAGCCCCGTAACAGGGGGGTACGGCGAGCAGTACTTC. Translating it yields CASSPVTGGYGEQYF.

This clonotype was seen a few times. The chain joins TRBV10-3 to TRBJ2-5, with TRBD2 matching over 9 bases. This CDR3 is built from 15 residues. Germline V lookup: CDR1 ENHRY, CDR2 SYGVKD. V shed 8 bases and J 5 bases; nucleotides not matched to a gene: 12. CDR3 sequence (DNA): TGTGCCATCGGGGTTCGGCTTAGCGGGAGTGAGACCCAGTACTTC. Translating it yields CAIGVRLSGSETQYF.

The chain couples TRBV3-1 to TRBJ2-1; D call uncertain. The germline V and J ends were trimmed by 0 bases and 2 bases, with 14 bases remaining between them. The CDR3 is made up of 17 amino acids. CDR1 is LGHDT and CDR2 is YNNKEL in the germline V gene (reference sequence). The CDR3 DNA follows: TGTGCCAGCAGCCAAGATCTGTCTTCCGGTGCCTACAATGAGCAGTTCTTC. Its translation: CASSQDLSSGAYNEQFF.

Comment on this clonotype: A read error is likely, as this CDR3 ends without the conserved phenylalanine or tryptophan. V gene TRBV18 combines with J gene TRBJ2-6, with D unresolved. The CDR3 totals 15 residues. V was clipped by 2 bases and J by 4 bases, with 9 bases between them. In germline, CDR1 is KGHSH, CDR2 LQKENI. The CDR3 nucleotides are TGTGCCAGCTCACCATACCAAATGGGGGCCAACGTCCTGACTTTG. Encoded protein: CASSPYQMGANVLTL.

The chain has TRBV28 and TRBJ1-2, with D tentatively TRBD1 (6 bases). CDR1 is MDHEN, CDR2 SYDVKM, per germline. Trimming took off 4 bases at V and 4 bases at J, with 10 bases between the two ends. This CDR3 region has 13 residues. CDR3 DNA: TGTGCCAGCAGTTCAGGGGACGTCTATGGCTACACCTTC. Translation gives CASSSGDVYGYTF.

The chain recombines TRBV24-1 with TRBJ2-1; 14 bases map to TRBD2. V lost 0 bases and J lost 4; bases outside the gene matches: 1. CDR3 size: 17 residues. Germline V gene data show CDR1 as KGHDR and CDR2 as SFDVKD. The CDR3 DNA is TGTGCCACCAGTGATTTGGGGACTAGCGGGAGTTACAATGAGCAGTTCTTC. Amino acids: CATSDLGTSGSYNEQFF.

This rearrangement joins TRBV6-5 to TRBJ2-7, with TRBD1 identical over 7 bases. With 6 bases clipped from V and 5 bases from J, the junction kept 4 bases outside the gene matches. This CDR3 has 12 amino acids. Germline loops: CDR1 MNHEY, CDR2 SVGAGI. As DNA, the CDR3 is TGTGCCAGCAGCAACAGGGGCGACGAGCAGTACGTC. This codes for CASSNRGDEQYV.